This T cell receptor beta chain was documented in a study of blood T cells in healthy people across ages. Caucasian, healthy and from Russia, the donors were aged between about 6 and 90. Approximately 9.6 milliliters of peripheral blood were drawn from each donor into EDTA-treated tubes. It was with a sample-barcoded 5' primer and a J-beta primer mix that a second PCR of roughly 7 to 12 cycles was run. Every molecule of cDNA carried a tag from a template-switch adaptor with 12 random nucleotides. Using its own MiXCR run on the 5' RACE reads, TCRdb lists one record per CDR3 protein. This table holds around 780,000 distinct CDR3 sequences, about 61% found once. The CDR3 covers 19 residues. CDR1 is MNHEY and CDR2 is SVGEGT in the germline V gene. J lost 3 bases, V lost 2 bases, and 9 bases had no gene match.

The chain joins TRBV6-2 or TRBV6-3 to TRBJ2-1; TRBD2 matches 14 bases. The receptor was derived from a middle-aged man in good health. The sequenced sample was blood. CDR3 sequence reads: CASSYTPGLAGVVYNEQFF. CDR3 nucleotides: TGTGCCAGCAGTTACACACCGGGACTAGCGGGAGTGGTCTACAATGAGCAGTTCTTC.